The 31 T cell receptor beta chains reported below all come from one sample, sequenced in a study of cytomegalovirus exposure and HLA in healthy donors. The PCR ran on 60 Vbeta and 13 Jbeta primers. Profiling relied on immunoSEQ multiplex PCR, and the TCRdb table lists in-frame clones only, not all of them. The record lists some 40,000 clones, of which the ten most abundant hold 5.9%. Sequencing used PBMCs. The receptors stem from a human donor in good health.

The chain recombines TRBV5-6 with TRBJ1-5; D might be TRBD1 (5 bases). Trimming pared 2 bases from V and 2 bases from J, leaving 8 bases between. Germline assignment: CDR1 SGHDT and CDR2 YYEEEE. This CDR3 has 14 amino acids. For the CDR3, the DNA is TGTGCCAGCAGCTTTCAGGGCCGCAATCAGCCCCAGCATTTT. It specifies CASSFQGRNQPQHF.

The rearrangement links TRBV2 to TRBJ1-1; 7 bases map to TRBD1. The CDR3 is 14 amino acids. From germline, CDR1 is SNHLY and CDR2 FYNNEI. The V gene end was trimmed by 3 bases and the J gene end by 1 base; junction bases not matched to a gene: 2. This CDR3 reads CASSEGTENTEAFF. CDR3 nucleotide sequence: TGTGCCAGCAGTGAGGGGACAGAGAACACTGAAGCTTTCTTT.

Considering frequency, this clone is medium-sized. The chain links TRBV1 to TRBJ1-2; the D segment call TRBD1 is taken from the table without a DNA check. TRBV1 is a known pseudogene. This CDR3 contains 16 residues. The CDR3 region has the DNA TGCACCAGCAGGGACACCCAATGGGGGCTTAACTATGGCTACACCTTC. It encodes CTSRDTQWGLNYGYTF.

The J gene is TRBJ1-1, the V gene TRBV4-1; 9 bases map to TRBD1. Unmatched junction bases numbered 13, after V lost 3 bases and J lost 2 bases. Germline V gene lookup returns CDR1 MGHRA and CDR2 YSYEKL. The length of the CDR3 is 18 residues. CDR3 sequence reads: CASSQGPGQGLGNTEAFF. The CDR3, as DNA: TGCGCCAGCAGCCAGGGACCGGGACAGGGTCTCGGAAACACTGAAGCTTTCTTT.

The V gene is TRBV30, the J gene TRBJ1-1, with 7 bases identical to TRBD1. CDR1 and CDR2 from the germline V gene are GTSNPN and SVGIG (reference sequence). V gave up 3 bases and J gave up 2 bases; unmatched junction bases: 3. The CDR3 has 13 residues. The CDR3 sequence: CAWRGQFNTEAFF. As DNA, the CDR3 is TGTGCCTGGAGGGGACAGTTTAACACTGAAGCTTTCTTT. The full variable domain, rest sourced from reference TRBV30 and TRBJ1-1, is SQTIHQWPATLVQPVGSPLSLECTVEGTSNPNLYWYRQAAGRGLQLLFYSVGIGQISSEVPQNLSASRPQDRQFILSSKKLLLSDSGFYLCAWRGQFNTEAFFGQGTRLTVV.

This chain joins TRBV6-5 and TRBJ2-1; 8 nucleotides match TRBD2. Germline assignment: CDR1 MNHEY and CDR2 SVGAGI. CDR3 length: 15 residues. Trimming took 2 bases from V and 5 from J; bases not matched to a gene: 5. The CDR3 DNA sequence: TGTGCCAGCAGTTACAGGGCGGGGGGTAACAATGAGCAGTTCTTC. This encodes CASSYRAGGNNEQFF.

The J gene is TRBJ1-2, the V gene TRBV12-5; TRBD1 aligns across 7 bases. Germline V gene sequence: CDR1 LGHNT, CDR2 FRNRAP. Germline trimming cut 7 bases from V and 4 bases from J; bases unmatched to any gene: 6. The CDR3 is 13 amino acids. Here the CDR3 DNA reads TGTGCTAGTGCCCAGACAGGGCGCTATGGCTACACCTTC. It encodes CASAQTGRYGYTF.

The chain couples TRBV5-4 to TRBJ1-3; 9 bases are shared with TRBD1. V was pared by 2 bases and J by 4 bases, with 4 bases of the junction left unmatched. The CDR3 length is 15 residues. Germline CDR1 and CDR2: SGHNT and YYREEE (reference sequence). CDR3 protein: CASSLTGGVGNTIYF. In DNA form, the CDR3 reads TGTGCCAGCAGCTTAACAGGGGGCGTCGGAAACACCATATATTTT.

The chain links TRBV18 to TRBJ1-4; tentative D call: TRBD1 (5 bases). Germline CDR1 reads KGHSH; CDR2 reads LQKENI. CDR3 length equals 15 residues. The V end lost 3 bases, the J end lost 0 bases, and 8 bases lay between the germline ends. The CDR3 sequence: CASSPGTATNEKLFF. The CDR3 DNA follows: TGTGCCAGCTCACCGGGGACTGCAACTAATGAAAAACTGTTTTTT.

The J gene is TRBJ1-2, the V gene TRBV14, with TRBD1 as a possible D gene (6 bases). CDR3 size: 15 residues. CDR1 and CDR2 from the germline V gene are SGHDN and FVKESK. V was pared by 1 base and J by 5 bases, with 14 bases between. The CDR3 is CASSQGPGTLYGYTF. CDR3 DNA: TGTGCCAGCAGCCAAGGTCCAGGGACATTATATGGCTACACCTTC.

V is TRBV7-9 and J is TRBJ2-7; unclear D gene. The CDR3 is 13 amino acids. Germline CDR1 reads SEHNR; CDR2 reads FQNEAQ (reference sequence). V lost 1 base and J 7 bases, leaving 11 bases between the germline ends. CDR3 region: CASSLESALEQYF. CDR3 DNA sequence: TGTGCCAGCAGCTTAGAATCCGCGCTAGAGCAGTACTTC. The variable domain in full, completed from reference TRBV7-9 and TRBJ2-7, reads DTGVSQNPRHKITKRGQNVTFRCDPISEHNRLYWYRQTLGQGPEFLTYFQNEAQLEKSRLLSDRFSAERPKGSFSTLEIQRTEQGDSAMYLCASSLESALEQYFGPGTRLTVT.

The rearrangement uses TRBV5-1 and TRBJ2-1; 8 bases match TRBD2. The CDR3 contains 15 residues. Germline-derived CDR1 and CDR2 are SGHRS and YFSETQ. Trimming removed 4 bases from V and 0 bases from J; junction bases left unmatched: 3. For the CDR3, the DNA is TGCGCCAGCAGCCTCAGCGGGAGCTCCTACAATGAGCAGTTCTTC. Amino acids: CASSLSGSSYNEQFF.

The chain has TRBV5-1 and TRBJ2-1; D ambiguous. This CDR3 is built from 13 residues. V lost 0 bases, J lost 3 bases, and 4 bases lay in between. Germline lookup yields CDR1 SGHRS and CDR2 YFSETQ. The CDR3 DNA reads as TGCGCCAGCAGCTTGGGCAGCTACAATGAGCAGTTCTTC. Protein: CASSLGSYNEQFF.

In DNA form, the CDR3 reads TGTGCCAGCAGCCCTCGCACAGGGGACAATGAGCAGTTCTTC. Protein sequence: CASSPRTGDNEQFF. This sequence joins TRBV11-3 and TRBJ2-1, with 7 bases identical to TRBD1. The CDR3 extends over 14 amino acids. The germline gives CDR1 SGHNT, CDR2 YENEEA. Germline trimming cut 5 bases from V and 5 bases from J; bases unmatched to any gene: 6.

The chain carries TRBV6-5 and TRBJ1-1, with D possibly TRBD1 on 5 matching bases. V was trimmed by 6 bases and J by 4 bases, leaving 18 bases between them. The CDR3 has 15 amino acids. The V gene's germline CDR1 is MNHEY and CDR2 SVGAGI. The CDR3 sequence is CASRGLMQVATEAFF. The CDR3 DNA sequence: TGTGCCAGCAGGGGACTGATGCAGGTGGCCACTGAAGCTTTCTTT.

V gene TRBV19 combines with J gene TRBJ2-1; 11 bases agree with TRBD1. The junction had 7 bases not matched to a gene; V was cut back by 6 bases and J by 3 bases. The CDR3 consists of 16 residues. Per the germline V gene, CDR1 is LNHDA and CDR2 is SQIVND (reference sequence). The CDR3 reads CASRDRDRGFYNEQFF. In nucleotides, the CDR3 is TGTGCCAGTAGGGACCGGGACAGGGGGTTCTACAATGAGCAGTTCTTC.

This chain joins TRBV19 and TRBJ2-7; 13 bases are a match to TRBD2. V lost 5 bases, J lost 7 bases, and 5 bases stayed unmatched. This CDR3 region has 14 residues. Germline V gene sequence: CDR1 LNHDA, CDR2 SQIVND (reference sequence). As DNA, the CDR3 is TGTGCCAGTAGTGGGACTAGCGGGGCGAGAGAGCAGTACTTC. Residues: CASSGTSGAREQYF.

The chain combines TRBV9 with TRBJ1-5; D possibly corresponds to TRBD1 (5 bases). The CDR3 sequence is 15 residues long. Trimming stripped 3 bases from V and 2 bases from J, with 12 bases between. Germline CDR1 is SGDLS and CDR2 is YYNGEE. For the CDR3, the DNA is TGTGCCAGCAGCGCGGGGGGAGGGGGCAATCAGCCCCAGCATTTT. Protein product: CASSAGGGGNQPQHF.

The chain uses TRBV7-9 and TRBJ1-1, with 8 bases lining up with TRBD1. Trimming cost V 5 bases and J 4 bases; bases outside gene matches: 18. CDR3 length: 18 residues. Germline values: CDR1 SEHNR, CDR2 FQNEAQ (reference sequence). The CDR3: CASSPQGEVTVWVTEAFF. CDR3 DNA: TGTGCCAGCAGCCCACAGGGGGAGGTAACGGTTTGGGTCACTGAAGCTTTCTTT.

The chain combines TRBV7-2 with TRBJ1-1; possible D gene TRBD1, 5 bases. The CDR3 has 15 residues. Germline CDR1 reads SGHTA; CDR2 reads FQGNSA. V shed 0 bases and J shed 5 bases, with 13 bases lying between them. The CDR3 sequence: CASSLAQGSGTEAFF. As DNA, the CDR3 is TGTGCCAGCAGCTTAGCGCAGGGATCCGGGACTGAAGCTTTCTTT. The full variable domain, with the rest looked up from reference TRBV7-2 and TRBJ1-1, is GAGVSQSPSNKVTEKGKDVELRCDPISGHTALYWYRQSLGQGLEFLIYFQGNSAPDKSGLPSDRFSAERTGGSVSTLTIQRTQQEDSAVYLCASSLAQGSGTEAFFGQGTRLTVV.

V is TRBV5-3 and J is TRBJ2-2; 8 positions match TRBD2. TRBV5-3 is an ORF for which the function is uncertain. The CDR3 sequence is 16 residues long. V was pared by 3 bases and J by 7 bases, with 11 bases of the junction left unmatched. The CDR3 DNA reads TGTGCCAGAAGCTCTTACGGGGGGGGCCCGGGCGGGGAGCTGTTTTTT. Translating gives CARSSYGGGPGGELFF.

The V gene is TRBV11-2, the J gene TRBJ1-1, with TRBD1 matching over 7 bases. The CDR3 consists of 13 residues. V lost 0 bases, J lost 11 bases, and 6 bases stayed unmatched. The germline gives CDR1 SGHAT, CDR2 FQNNGV. The chain's CDR3 is CASSLDLGRGAFF. The DNA for the CDR3 is TGTGCCAGCAGCTTAGATCTGGGCAGGGGGGCTTTCTTT.

The chain joins TRBV28 to TRBJ2-5, with 14 bases lining up with TRBD2. The CDR3 is 16 amino acids. Germline V gene sequence: CDR1 MDHEN, CDR2 SYDVKM. Trimming at V came to 5 bases and at J to 3 bases, leaving 5 bases not matched to a gene. The CDR3 protein is CASSDPGLAGEETQYF. CDR3 sequence (DNA): TGTGCCAGCAGTGATCCGGGACTAGCGGGGGAAGAGACCCAGTACTTC.

J is TRBJ2-5 and V is TRBV9; 13 bases line up with TRBD2. The CDR3 is 17 amino acids. Trimming at V came to 4 bases and at J to 3 bases, leaving 9 bases not matched to a gene. Germline values: CDR1 SGDLS, CDR2 YYNGEE. CDR3 in DNA: TGTGCCAGCAGCCCGGAGGGACTAGCGGGGACGGAAGAGACCCAGTACTTC. Translation: CASSPEGLAGTEETQYF.

The CDR3, as DNA: TGTGCCAGCAGCTTAGTTGGGGAGGGAGAGGAGACCCAGTACTTC. This sequence encodes CASSLVGEGEETQYF. This rearrangement joins TRBV7-9 to TRBJ2-5, with TRBD2 matching 7 bases. J gave up 5 bases and V 1 base, and 7 bases lay outside the gene matches. Germline lookup yields CDR1 SEHNR and CDR2 FQNEAQ (reference sequence). The CDR3 has 15 residues. The whole variable domain, remainder taken from reference TRBV7-9 and TRBJ2-5, is DTGVSQNPRHKITKRGQNVTFRCDPISEHNRLYWYRQTLGQGPEFLTYFQNEAQLEKSRLLSDRFSAERPKGSFSTLEIQRTEQGDSAMYLCASSLVGEGEETQYFGPGTRLLVL.

V usage is TRBV5-4 and J usage is TRBJ1-2; TRBD1 is a possible D gene (5 bases). Germline values: CDR1 SGHNT, CDR2 YYREEE (reference sequence). This CDR3 region has 13 residues. V dropped 2 bases and J dropped 6 bases, with 11 bases sitting between them. CDR3 protein: CASSLRGGDGYTF. In nucleotides, the CDR3 is TGTGCCAGCAGCTTAAGGGGAGGCGATGGCTACACCTTC.

J is TRBJ2-3 and V is TRBV9, with TRBD1 matching over 7 bases. Trimming at V came to 3 bases and at J to 2 bases, leaving 3 bases not matched to a gene. Germline V gene lookup returns CDR1 SGDLS and CDR2 YYNGEE. This CDR3 comprises 14 residues. The CDR3 bases are TGTGCCAGCAGCGAGACAGGGACCACAGATACGCAGTATTTT. Its translation is CASSETGTTDTQYF.

The V and J genes are TRBV7-3 and TRBJ1-1, with 7 bases aligning to TRBD1. The CDR3 consists of 14 residues. With 8 bases clipped from V and 2 bases from J, the junction kept 8 bases outside the gene matches. CDR1 and CDR2 from the germline V gene are SGHTA and FQGTGA. Here the CDR3 reads CASSRQGENTEAFF. CDR3 coding DNA: TGTGCCAGCTCTAGGCAGGGGGAAAACACTGAAGCTTTCTTT.

The chain carries TRBV11-2 and TRBJ1-1; no clear D. From germline, CDR1 is SGHAT and CDR2 FQNNGV. The CDR3 length is 13 residues. Trimming pared 3 bases from V and 2 bases from J, leaving 7 bases between. The DNA of the CDR3 is TGTGCCAGCAGCTTTGACTTCAACACTGAAGCTTTCTTT. Amino acids: CASSFDFNTEAFF.

The chain combines TRBV28 with TRBJ2-1; no definite D call. CDR1 MDHEN and CDR2 SYDVKM come from the germline V gene. This CDR3 region has 15 residues. Trimming shortened V by 1 base and J by 0 bases, and 7 bases separated the two germline ends. As DNA, the CDR3 is TGTGCCAGCAGTTTATATGGCAGCTCCTACAATGAGCAGTTCTTC. As protein: CASSLYGSSYNEQFF.

V gene TRBV9 combines with J gene TRBJ1-1; no clear D. Germline V CDR1 and CDR2: SGDLS, YYNGEE. V gave up 7 bases and J gave up 4 bases, with 14 bases separating them. This CDR3 is 13 amino acids long. CDR3 region: CASGEGGFTEAFF. CDR3 DNA sequence: TGTGCCAGCGGTGAAGGAGGGTTCACTGAAGCTTTCTTT.